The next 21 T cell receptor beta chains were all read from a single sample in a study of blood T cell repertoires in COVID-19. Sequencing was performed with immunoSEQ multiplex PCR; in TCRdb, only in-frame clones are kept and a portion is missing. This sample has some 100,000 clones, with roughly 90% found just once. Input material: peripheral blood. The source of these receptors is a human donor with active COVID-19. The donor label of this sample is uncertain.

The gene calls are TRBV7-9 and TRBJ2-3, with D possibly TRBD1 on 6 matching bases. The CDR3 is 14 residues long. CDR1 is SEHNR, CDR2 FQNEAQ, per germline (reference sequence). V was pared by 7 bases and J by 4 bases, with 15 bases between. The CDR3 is CASNKFPGADTQYF. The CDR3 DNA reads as TGTGCCAGCAACAAATTCCCAGGGGCAGATACGCAGTATTTT.

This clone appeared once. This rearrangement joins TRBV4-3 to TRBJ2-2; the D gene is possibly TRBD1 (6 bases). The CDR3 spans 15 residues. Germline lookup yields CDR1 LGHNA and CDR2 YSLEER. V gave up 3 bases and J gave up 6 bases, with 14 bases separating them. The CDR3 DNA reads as TGCGCCAGCAGCCAGGAACAGGGTATCGCCGGGGAGCTGTTTTTT. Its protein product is CASSQEQGIAGELFF.

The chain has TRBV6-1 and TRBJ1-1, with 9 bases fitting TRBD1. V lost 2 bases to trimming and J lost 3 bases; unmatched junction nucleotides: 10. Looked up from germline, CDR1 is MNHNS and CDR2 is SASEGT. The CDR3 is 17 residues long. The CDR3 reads CASSELIGTGLYTEAFF. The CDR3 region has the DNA TGTGCCAGCAGTGAATTAATCGGGACAGGGCTGTACACTGAAGCTTTCTTT.

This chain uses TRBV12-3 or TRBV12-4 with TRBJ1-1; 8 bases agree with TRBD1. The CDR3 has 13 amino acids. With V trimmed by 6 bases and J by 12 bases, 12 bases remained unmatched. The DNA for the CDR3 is TGTGCCAGCAGCATCCAGGGGGCTGAGACGTCTTTCTTT. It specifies CASSIQGAETSFF.

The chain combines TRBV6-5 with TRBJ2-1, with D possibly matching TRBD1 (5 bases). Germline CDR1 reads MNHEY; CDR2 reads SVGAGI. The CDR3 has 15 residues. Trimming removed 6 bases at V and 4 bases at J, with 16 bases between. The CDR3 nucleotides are TGTGCCAGCAGCCCAAGCCCACAGGAGTACAATGAGCAGTTCTTC. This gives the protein CASSPSPQEYNEQFF.

The CDR3 DNA is TGTGCCAGCAGCTTACCCGGGGGGCGAAGGAATGGCTACACCTTC. Protein product: CASSLPGGRRNGYTF. The chain combines TRBV7-2 with TRBJ1-2, with D perhaps TRBD1 (6 bases). CDR1 SGHTA and CDR2 FQGNSA come from the germline V gene. This CDR3 spans 15 amino acids. The V gene lost 2 bases and the J gene lost 6 bases, with 16 bases spanning the gap. The entire variable domain, with the rest obtained from reference TRBV7-2 and TRBJ1-2, is as follows: GAGVSQSPSNKVTEKGKDVELRCDPISGHTALYWYRQSLGQGLEFLIYFQGNSAPDKSGLPSDRFSAERTGGSVSTLTIQRTQQEDSAVYLCASSLPGGRRNGYTFGSGTRLTVV.

CDR3 protein: CASSLAGSTGFRLTYGYTF. The DNA of the CDR3 is TGTGCCAGCAGCTTGGCGGGCTCGACAGGGTTTAGGCTTACCTATGGCTACACCTTC. The chain has TRBV7-2 and TRBJ1-2, with 7 nucleotides matching TRBD1. Trimming at V came to 3 bases and at J to 4 bases, leaving 20 bases not matched to a gene. The germline V gene has CDR1 SGHTA and CDR2 FQGNSA. This CDR3 has 19 amino acids.

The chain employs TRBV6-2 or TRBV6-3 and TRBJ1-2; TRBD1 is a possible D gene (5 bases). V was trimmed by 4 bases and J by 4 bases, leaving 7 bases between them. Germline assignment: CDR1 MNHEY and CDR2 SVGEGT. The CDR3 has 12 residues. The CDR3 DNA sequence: TGTGCCAGCAGTTTGGACACCTATGGCTACACCTTC. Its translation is CASSLDTYGYTF.

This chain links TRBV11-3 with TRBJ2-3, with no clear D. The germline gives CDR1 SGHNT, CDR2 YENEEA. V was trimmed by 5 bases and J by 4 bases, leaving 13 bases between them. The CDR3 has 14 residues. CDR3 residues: CASSTYQASDTQYF. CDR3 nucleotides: TGTGCCAGCAGCACGTACCAGGCTTCAGATACGCAGTATTTT.

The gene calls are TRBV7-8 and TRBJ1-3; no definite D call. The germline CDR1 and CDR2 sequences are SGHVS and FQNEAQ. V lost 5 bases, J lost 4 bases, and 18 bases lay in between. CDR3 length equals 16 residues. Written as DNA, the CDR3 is TGTGCCAGCAGCCCCCGTCCCGCGGCGTTAGGAAACACCATATATTTT. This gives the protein CASSPRPAALGNTIYF.

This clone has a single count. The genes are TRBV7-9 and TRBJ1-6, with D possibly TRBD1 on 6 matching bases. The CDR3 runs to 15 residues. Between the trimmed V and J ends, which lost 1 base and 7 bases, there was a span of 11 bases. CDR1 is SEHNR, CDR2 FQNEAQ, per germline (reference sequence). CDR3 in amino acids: CASSLDQGTNSPLHF. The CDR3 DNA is TGTGCCAGCAGCTTAGATCAGGGGACAAATTCACCCCTCCACTTT.

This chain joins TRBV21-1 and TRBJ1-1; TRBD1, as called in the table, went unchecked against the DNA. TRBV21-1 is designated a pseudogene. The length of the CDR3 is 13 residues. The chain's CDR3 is CARGTAQNTEAFF. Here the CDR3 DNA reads TGTGCCAGGGGGACAGCTCAGAACACTGAAGCTTTCTTT.

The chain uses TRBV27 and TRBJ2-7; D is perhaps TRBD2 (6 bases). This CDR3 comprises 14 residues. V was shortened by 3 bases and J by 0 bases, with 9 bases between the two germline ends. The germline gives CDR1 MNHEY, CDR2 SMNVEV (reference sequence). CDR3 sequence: CASSFGTFSYEQYF. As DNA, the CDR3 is TGTGCCAGCAGTTTTGGGACTTTCTCCTACGAGCAGTACTTC.

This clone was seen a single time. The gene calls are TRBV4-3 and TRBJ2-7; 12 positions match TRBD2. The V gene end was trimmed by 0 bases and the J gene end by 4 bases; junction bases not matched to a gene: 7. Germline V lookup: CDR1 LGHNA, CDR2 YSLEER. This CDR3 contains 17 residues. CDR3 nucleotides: TGCGCCAGCAGCCAAGAAATACTAGCGGGGGGTACATACGAGCAGTACTTC. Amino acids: CASSQEILAGGTYEQYF.

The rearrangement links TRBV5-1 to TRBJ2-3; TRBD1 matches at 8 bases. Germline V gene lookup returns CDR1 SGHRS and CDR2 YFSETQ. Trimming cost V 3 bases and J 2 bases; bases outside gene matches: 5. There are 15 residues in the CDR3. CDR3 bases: TGCGCCAGCAGCTCGGGACAGGTCTACACAGATACGCAGTATTTT. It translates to CASSSGQVYTDTQYF.

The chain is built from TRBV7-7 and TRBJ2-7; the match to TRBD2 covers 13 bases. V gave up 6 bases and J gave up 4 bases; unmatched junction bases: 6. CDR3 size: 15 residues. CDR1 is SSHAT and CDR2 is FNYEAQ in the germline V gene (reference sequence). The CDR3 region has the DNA TGTGCCAGCAGTTCCGGACTAGCGGGGGAGTACGAGCAGTACTTC. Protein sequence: CASSSGLAGEYEQYF.

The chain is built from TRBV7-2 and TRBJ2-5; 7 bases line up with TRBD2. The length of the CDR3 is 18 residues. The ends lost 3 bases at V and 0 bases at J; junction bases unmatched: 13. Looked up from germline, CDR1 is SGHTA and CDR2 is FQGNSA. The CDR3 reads CASSFSPLVGGNQETQYF. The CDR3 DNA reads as TGTGCCAGCAGCTTTTCACCCCTCGTCGGGGGGAACCAAGAGACCCAGTACTTC.

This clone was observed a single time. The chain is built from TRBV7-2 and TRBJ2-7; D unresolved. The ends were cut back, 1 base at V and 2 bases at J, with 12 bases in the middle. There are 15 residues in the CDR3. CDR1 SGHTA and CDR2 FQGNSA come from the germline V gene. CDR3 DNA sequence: TGTGCCAGCAGCTTAGGGGTTGGGCAGACCTACGAGCAGTACTTC. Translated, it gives CASSLGVGQTYEQYF.

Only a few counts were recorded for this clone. CDR3 residues: CASSPTTLTRSRSSYEQYF. The CDR3 bases are TGTGCCAGCAGCCCCACTACTTTAACTAGGTCAAGGAGCTCCTACGAGCAGTACTTC. V and J are TRBV5-6 and TRBJ2-7, with D perhaps matching TRBD2 (5 bases). V lost 4 bases to trimming and J lost 0 bases, with 26 bases between them. From germline, CDR1 is SGHDT and CDR2 YYEEEE. The length of the CDR3 is 19 residues.

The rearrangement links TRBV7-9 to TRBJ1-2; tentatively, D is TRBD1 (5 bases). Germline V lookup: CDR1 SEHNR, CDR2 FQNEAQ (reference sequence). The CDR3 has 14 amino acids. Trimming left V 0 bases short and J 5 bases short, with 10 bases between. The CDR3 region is CASSLAGAGYGYTF. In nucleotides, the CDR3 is TGTGCCAGCAGCTTAGCAGGGGCAGGGTATGGCTACACCTTC. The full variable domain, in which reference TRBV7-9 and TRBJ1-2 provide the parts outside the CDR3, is DTGVSQNPRHKITKRGQNVTFRCDPISEHNRLYWYRQTLGQGPEFLTYFQNEAQLEKSRLLSDRFSAERPKGSFSTLEIQRTEQGDSAMYLCASSLAGAGYGYTFGSGTRLTVV.

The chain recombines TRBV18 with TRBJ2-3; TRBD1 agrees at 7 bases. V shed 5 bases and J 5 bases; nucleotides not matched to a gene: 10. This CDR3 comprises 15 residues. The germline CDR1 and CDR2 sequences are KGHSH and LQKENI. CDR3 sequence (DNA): TGTGCCAGCTCAAACCGACAGGGCGCAGAAGATACGCAGTATTTT. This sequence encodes CASSNRQGAEDTQYF.